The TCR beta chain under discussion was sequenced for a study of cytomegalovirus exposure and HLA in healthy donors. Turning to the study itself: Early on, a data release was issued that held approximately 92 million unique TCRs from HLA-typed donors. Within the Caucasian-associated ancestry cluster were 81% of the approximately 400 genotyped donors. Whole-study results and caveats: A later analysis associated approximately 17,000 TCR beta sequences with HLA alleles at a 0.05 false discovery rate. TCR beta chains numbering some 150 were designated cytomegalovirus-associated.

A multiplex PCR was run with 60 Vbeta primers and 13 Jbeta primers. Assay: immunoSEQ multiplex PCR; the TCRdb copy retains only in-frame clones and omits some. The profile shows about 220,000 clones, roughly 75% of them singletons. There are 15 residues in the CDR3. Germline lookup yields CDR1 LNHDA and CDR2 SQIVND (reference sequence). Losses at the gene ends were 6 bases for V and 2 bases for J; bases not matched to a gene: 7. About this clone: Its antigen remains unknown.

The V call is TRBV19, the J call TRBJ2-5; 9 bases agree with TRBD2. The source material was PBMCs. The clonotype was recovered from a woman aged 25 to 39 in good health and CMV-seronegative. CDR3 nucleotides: TGTGCCAGTAGCCCTAGAGCGGGGGGACAAGAGACCCAGTACTTC. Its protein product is CASSPRAGGQETQYF. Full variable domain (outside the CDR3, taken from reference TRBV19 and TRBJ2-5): DGGITQSPKYLFRKEGQNVTLSCEQNLNHDAMYWYRQDPGQGLRLIYYSQIVNDFQKGDIAEGYSVSREKKESFPLTVTSAQKNPTAFYLCASSPRAGGQETQYFGPGTRLLVL.